Here is one TCR beta chain with its context. The source of the sample is a study of blood T cell repertoires in COVID-19. Study overall: Sites in the United States, Italy and Spain provided acute and convalescent COVID-19 samples.

In the authors' workflow: From reference gene primer amplification, estimates of nucleated cell counts were derived. Sequenced by immunoSEQ multiplex PCR; TCRdb stores in-frame clones only, minus some. The DNA gave D and trimming, while V, J and clone size come from that table. The repertoire consists of 35,000 to 40,000 clones, with approximately 86% occurring once and the leading ten covering roughly a fifth. This clonotype was obtained from a man aged 65 to 79 with acute or convalescent COVID-19. Material for sequencing was peripheral blood.

CDR3: CASKTNGGGAPLHF. CDR3 coding DNA: TGTGCCAGTAAAACCAACGGCGGGGGGGCACCCCTCCACTTT. The J gene is TRBJ1-6, the V gene TRBV19; a weak D match, TRBD1 (5 bases). The CDR3 totals 14 residues. Trimming left V 7 bases short and J 11 bases short, with 18 bases between. Germline lookup yields CDR1 LNHDA and CDR2 SQIVND (reference sequence).